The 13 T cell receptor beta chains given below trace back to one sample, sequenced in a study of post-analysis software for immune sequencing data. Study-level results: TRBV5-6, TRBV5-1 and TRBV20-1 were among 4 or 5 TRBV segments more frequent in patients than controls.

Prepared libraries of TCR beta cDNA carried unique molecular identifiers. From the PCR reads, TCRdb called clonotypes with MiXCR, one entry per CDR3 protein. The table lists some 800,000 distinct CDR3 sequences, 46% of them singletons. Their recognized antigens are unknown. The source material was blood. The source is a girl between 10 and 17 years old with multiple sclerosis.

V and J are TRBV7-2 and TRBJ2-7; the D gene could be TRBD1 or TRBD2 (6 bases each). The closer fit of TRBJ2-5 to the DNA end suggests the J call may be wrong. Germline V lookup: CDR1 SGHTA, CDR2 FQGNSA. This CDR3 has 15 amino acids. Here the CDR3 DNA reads TGTGCCAGCAGTCTCGACAGTATAGGGGGGGAGACCCAGTACTTC. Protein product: CASSLDSIGGETQYF.

CDR3 region: CASSPGQGGQYF. The CDR3 bases are TGTGCCAGCAGTCCCGGACAGGGCGGGCAGTATTTT. The chain has TRBV6-6 and TRBJ2-3; 8 bases are shared with TRBD1. The CDR3 has 12 amino acids. Germline CDR1 and CDR2: MNHNY and SVGAGI (reference sequence). Losses at the gene ends were 5 bases for V and 11 bases for J; bases not matched to a gene: 6.

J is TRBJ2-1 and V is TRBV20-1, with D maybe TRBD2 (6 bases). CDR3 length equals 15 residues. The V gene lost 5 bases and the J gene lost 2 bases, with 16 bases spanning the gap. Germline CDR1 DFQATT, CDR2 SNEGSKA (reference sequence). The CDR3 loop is CSAGPVIAAYNEQFF. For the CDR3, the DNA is TGCAGTGCTGGCCCCGTGATAGCGGCCTACAATGAGCAGTTCTTC.

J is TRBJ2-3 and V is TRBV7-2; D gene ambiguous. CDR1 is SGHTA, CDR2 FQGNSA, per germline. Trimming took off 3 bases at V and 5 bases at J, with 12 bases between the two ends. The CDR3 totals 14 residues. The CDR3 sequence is CASSLETWGDTQYF. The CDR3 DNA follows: TGTGCCAGCAGCTTGGAAACGTGGGGAGATACGCAGTATTTT.

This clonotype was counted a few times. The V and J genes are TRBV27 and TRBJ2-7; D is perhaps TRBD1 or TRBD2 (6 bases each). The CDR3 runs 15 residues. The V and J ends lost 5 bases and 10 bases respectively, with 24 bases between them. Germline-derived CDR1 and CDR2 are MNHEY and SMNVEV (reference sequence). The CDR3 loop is CASSPGGGIQETQYF. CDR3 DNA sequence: TGTGCCAGCAGTCCCGGAGGGGGAATCCAAGAGACTCAGTACTTC.

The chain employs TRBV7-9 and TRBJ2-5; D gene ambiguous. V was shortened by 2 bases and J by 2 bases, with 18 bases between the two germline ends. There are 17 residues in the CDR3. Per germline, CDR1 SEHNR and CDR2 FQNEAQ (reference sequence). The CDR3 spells CASSLFRSALLQETQYF. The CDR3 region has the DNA TGTGCCAGCAGCTTATTCCGGTCAGCTCTACTTCAAGAGACCCAGTACTTC.

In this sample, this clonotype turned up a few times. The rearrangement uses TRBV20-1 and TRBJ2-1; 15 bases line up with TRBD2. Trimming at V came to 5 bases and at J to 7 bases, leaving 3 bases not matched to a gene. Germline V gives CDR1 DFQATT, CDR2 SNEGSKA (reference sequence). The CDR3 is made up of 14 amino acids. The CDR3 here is CSAPGLAGGNEQFF. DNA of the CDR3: TGCAGTGCTCCCGGACTAGCGGGAGGGAATGAGCAGTTCTTC.

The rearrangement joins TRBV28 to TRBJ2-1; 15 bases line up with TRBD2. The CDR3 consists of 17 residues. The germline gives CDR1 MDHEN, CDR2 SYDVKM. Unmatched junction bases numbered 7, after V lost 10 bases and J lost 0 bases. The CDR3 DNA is TGTGCCACCAGAGGACTAGCGGGAGGGCCCTCCTACAATGAGCAGTTCTTC. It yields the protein CATRGLAGGPSYNEQFF.

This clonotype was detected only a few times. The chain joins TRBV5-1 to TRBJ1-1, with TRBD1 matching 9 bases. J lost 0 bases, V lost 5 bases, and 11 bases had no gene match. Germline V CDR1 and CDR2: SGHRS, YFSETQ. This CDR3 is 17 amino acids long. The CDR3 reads CASSQTGTGYMNTEAFF. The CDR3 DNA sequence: TGCGCCAGCAGTCAGACCGGGACAGGGTACATGAACACTGAAGCTTTCTTT.

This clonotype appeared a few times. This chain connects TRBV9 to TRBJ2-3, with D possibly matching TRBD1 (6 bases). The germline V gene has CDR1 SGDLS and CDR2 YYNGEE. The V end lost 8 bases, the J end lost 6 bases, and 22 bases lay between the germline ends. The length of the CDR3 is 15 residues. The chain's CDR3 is CASSRGNTFGDTQYF. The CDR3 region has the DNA TGTGCCAGTTCCAGGGGCAACACCTTCGGGGATACGCAGTATTTT.

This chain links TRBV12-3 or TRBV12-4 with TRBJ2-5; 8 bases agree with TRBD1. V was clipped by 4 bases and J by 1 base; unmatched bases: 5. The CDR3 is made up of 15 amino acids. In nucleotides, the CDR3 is TGTGCCAGCAGTTCCAGGGGGCCTCCCCAAGAGACCCAGTACTTC. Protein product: CASSSRGPPQETQYF.

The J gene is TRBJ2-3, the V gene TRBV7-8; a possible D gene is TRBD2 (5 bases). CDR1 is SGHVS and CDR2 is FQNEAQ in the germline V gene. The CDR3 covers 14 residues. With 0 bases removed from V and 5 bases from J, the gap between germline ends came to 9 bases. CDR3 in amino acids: CASSLAGAGDTQYF. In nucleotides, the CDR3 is TGTGCCAGCAGCTTAGCGGGAGCTGGAGATACGCAGTATTTT.

CDR3 coding DNA: TGTGCCAGCAGTCCGGTGGCAACCTTACAAGAGACCCAGTACTTC. It encodes CASSPVATLQETQYF. The rearrangement links TRBV7-2 to TRBJ2-5, with D unclear. The CDR3 sequence is 15 residues long. The V gene lost 6 bases and the J gene lost 2 bases, with 16 bases spanning the gap. Germline assignment: CDR1 SGHTA and CDR2 FQGNSA.